The 10 T cell receptor beta chains presented below share a single source sample, sequenced in a study of T cell responses to AZD1222 COVID-19 vaccine. Using immunoSEQ multiplex PCR, the repertoire was profiled, and TCRdb retains in-frame clones only, with some absent. The sample holds 170,000 or so clones, 90% seen once. The sample in question was peripheral blood, obtained on day 0 of AZD1222 vaccination. The receptors here all came from an adult in good health.

The chain joins TRBV19 to TRBJ1-3; the match to TRBD1 covers 7 bases. The CDR3 extends over 18 amino acids. Germline trimming cut 6 bases from V and 2 bases from J; bases unmatched to any gene: 16. The germline V gene encodes CDR1 LNHDA and CDR2 SQIVND (reference sequence). CDR3 protein: CASRPHPRQGRAGNTIYF. As DNA, the CDR3 is TGTGCCAGTAGACCCCATCCCCGACAGGGTAGAGCTGGAAACACCATATATTTT. Variable domain in full (rest from reference TRBV19 and TRBJ1-3): DGGITQSPKYLFRKEGQNVTLSCEQNLNHDAMYWYRQDPGQGLRLIYYSQIVNDFQKGDIAEGYSVSREKKESFPLTVTSAQKNPTAFYLCASRPHPRQGRAGNTIYFGEGSWLTVV.

V and J are TRBV27 and TRBJ2-1; either TRBD1 or TRBD2 may supply D (5 bases each). The CDR3 is made up of 17 amino acids. Looked up from germline, CDR1 is MNHEY and CDR2 is SMNVEV (reference sequence). V was cut by 0 bases and J by 0 bases, with 12 bases left in between. CDR3 residues: CASSLSTLGASYNEQFF. DNA for the CDR3: TGTGCCAGCAGTTTATCGACTCTCGGGGCCTCCTACAATGAGCAGTTCTTC.

V gene TRBV7-8 combines with J gene TRBJ2-7, with 8 bases lining up with TRBD2. CDR3 length: 15 amino acids. Germline CDR1 SGHVS, CDR2 FQNEAQ. V shed 1 base and J 1 base; nucleotides not matched to a gene: 3. In DNA, the CDR3 is TGTGCCAGCAGCTTAGTAGCGGGGACTTCCTACGAGCAGTACTTC. It is translated as CASSLVAGTSYEQYF.

The rearrangement links TRBV15 to TRBJ1-6; the D gene is possibly TRBD1 (5 bases). The CDR3 is 15 residues long. The germline V gene has CDR1 LNHNV and CDR2 YYDKDF (reference sequence). V lost 0 bases, J lost 8 bases, and 11 bases lay in between. CDR3 protein: CATSRDPDSYSPLHF. The CDR3 DNA follows: TGTGCCACCAGCAGAGATCCCGACAGTTATTCACCCCTCCACTTT.

The CDR3 loop is CASSSGAANRRNTEAFF. In DNA, the CDR3 is TGTGCCAGCAGCTCGGGGGCAGCCAACAGGAGAAACACTGAAGCTTTCTTT. V is TRBV7-2 and J is TRBJ1-1; the D gene is possibly TRBD1 (6 bases). Germline V gives CDR1 SGHTA, CDR2 FQGNSA. Deletions cut 4 bases from V and 2 bases from J, with 20 bases between. CDR3 length: 17 residues. Full variable domain (remainder filled in from reference TRBV7-2 and TRBJ1-1): GAGVSQSPSNKVTEKGKDVELRCDPISGHTALYWYRQSLGQGLEFLIYFQGNSAPDKSGLPSDRFSAERTGGSVSTLTIQRTQQEDSAVYLCASSSGAANRRNTEAFFGQGTRLTVV.

Comments on this clone: This sample includes further DNA sequences coding for the same CDR3. The chain uses TRBV3-1 (or the pseudogene TRBV3-2) and TRBJ1-6; 9 nucleotides line up with TRBD1. Losses at the gene ends were 1 base for V and 7 bases for J; bases not matched to a gene: 2. In germline, CDR1 is LGHDT, CDR2 YNNKEL (reference sequence). The CDR3 has 15 amino acids. The CDR3 spells CASSQVTGGNSPLHF. The CDR3 DNA is TGTGCCAGCAGCCAAGTCACAGGGGGCAATTCACCCCTCCACTTT.

The rearrangement links TRBV3-1 (or the pseudogene TRBV3-2) to TRBJ2-7; 9 nucleotides match TRBD1. Germline-derived CDR1 and CDR2 are LGHDT and YNNKEL (reference sequence). The CDR3 length is 14 residues. The V gene end was trimmed by 5 bases and the J gene end by 6 bases; junction bases not matched to a gene: 8. The CDR3 region is CASSGQGQGREQYF. The CDR3 nucleotides read TGTGCCAGCAGCGGCCAGGGACAGGGCCGCGAGCAGTACTTC.

This chain joins TRBV6-6 and TRBJ1-1, with D possibly TRBD1 on 5 matching bases. Per the germline V gene, CDR1 is MNHNY and CDR2 is SVGAGI (reference sequence). Trimming took 0 bases from V and 0 from J, leaving 11 bases between them. The CDR3 totals 16 residues. For the CDR3, the DNA is TGTGCCAGCAGTTACTCTAGGACACCGATGAACACTGAAGCTTTCTTT. This encodes CASSYSRTPMNTEAFF.

The chain employs TRBV27 and TRBJ1-5, with unresolved D. With 5 bases removed from V and 2 bases from J, the gap between germline ends came to 16 bases. CDR1 is MNHEY and CDR2 is SMNVEV in the germline V gene (reference sequence). This CDR3 has 16 residues. The CDR3 spells CASSPTGVGGNQPQHF. CDR3 in DNA: TGTGCCAGCAGTCCTACCGGGGTTGGAGGCAATCAGCCCCAGCATTTT.

This clone was counted only a few times. The rearrangement uses TRBV7-2 and TRBJ1-3, with a weak D call TRBD1 (5 bases). This CDR3 has 13 amino acids. V was clipped by 4 bases and J by 5 bases, with 9 bases between them. Per the germline V gene, CDR1 is SGHTA and CDR2 is FQGNSA. CDR3 DNA: TGTGCCAGCAGCTCGGGACCCAGAAACACCATATATTTT. This translates into CASSSGPRNTIYF.